A selection of T cell receptor beta chains follows, all from one sample in a study of vaccination effects on CD4 cells after COVID-19. These receptors are not linked to any known antigen. The protocol was immunoSEQ multiplex PCR, while the TCRdb copy is restricted to in-frame clones and leaves out a portion. The sample includes 25,000 or so clones, approximately 70% of them seen just once. The sample consisted of CD4+ T cells from PBMCs cultured with HCoV-OC43 spike peptides, taken before COVID-19 vaccination. Receptor source: a human donor who received a COVID-19 vaccine. Both conserved end residues are part of each CDR3. A D gene is named only where the DNA matches it firmly. Rows may omit the clone size; those that give it use once, few, many or a size class.

>TRBV13|NA|14|TRBJ2-2|NA
TGTGCCAGCAGCCGAGGGCGGCCTACCGGGGAGCTGTTTTTT
CASSRGRPTGELFF
>TRBV7-2|NA|15|TRBJ1-6|few
TGTGCCAGCAGCTTAGCGGGATTTCCTAGCTCACCCCTCCACTTT
CASSLAGFPSSPLHF
>TRBV27|TRBD1|14|TRBJ2-7|NA
TGTGCCAGCAAGGCCCTGACAGGGATCGACGAGCAGTACTTC
CASKALTGIDEQYF
>TRBV13|TRBD2|16|TRBJ2-3|NA
TGTGCCAGCAGCGGGGCGGGACTAGGGATTTCAGATACGCAGTATTTT
CASSGAGLGISDTQYF
>TRBV6-5|NA|14|TRBJ2-6|NA
TGTGCCAGCAATAACAGGCCCGGGGCCAACGTCCTGACTTTC
CASNNRPGANVLTF
>TRBV6-1|NA|16|TRBJ1-2|few
TGTGCCAGCAGTGAAGGAGGTTGGGAGTTCTCCTATGGCTACACCTTC
CASSEGGWEFSYGYTF
>TRBV10-3|NA|13|TRBJ1-5|once
TGTGCCGCGGGTGTGAGTAGCAATCAGCCCCAGCATTTT
CAAGVSSNQPQHF
>TRBV3-1/TRBV3-2|NA|18|TRBJ2-3|NA
TGTGCCAGCAGCCAAGTCTCCCCGGGGGACAGCCGCACAGATACGCAGTATTTT
CASSQVSPGDSRTDTQYF
>TRBV2|NA|14|TRBJ1-1|NA
TGTGCCAGCAGTGAACGCAGCATGAACACTGAAGCTTTCTTT
CASSERSMNTEAFF
>TRBV10-2|NA|13|TRBJ1-2|NA
TGCGCCAGCAGTTCAGGGGCGTACTATGGCTACACCTTC
CASSSGAYYGYTF
>TRBV15|TRBD2|12|TRBJ2-7|few
TGTGCCACTAGCGGACTAGCGAGCGAGCAGTACTTC
CATSGLASEQYF
>TRBV5-4|TRBD1|16|TRBJ2-5|NA
TGTGCCAGCAGCACCCAGACAGGGAAGAGACAAGAGACCCAGTACTTC
CASSTQTGKRQETQYF
>TRBV6-5|NA|15|TRBJ2-3|NA
TGTGCCAGCAGTTACTCATACAGGCATGCAGATACGCAGTATTTT
CASSYSYRHADTQYF
>TRBV5-1|TRBD2|16|TRBJ2-1|NA
TGCGCCAGCAGTTTGCAGGGACTAGCGGCCTACAATGAGCAGTTCTTC
CASSLQGLAAYNEQFF
>TRBV12-3/TRBV12-4|TRBD1|13|TRBJ2-1|NA
TGTGCCAGCAGGACAGGGGGGGTGGATAAGCAGTTCTTC
CASRTGGVDKQFF
>TRBV7-2|TRBD2|17|TRBJ2-5|NA
TGTGCCAGCAGCTTAGGTCCTCTAGCGGGGGGGCGGGAGACCCAGTACTTC
CASSLGPLAGGRETQYF
>TRBV6-2/TRBV6-3|NA|15|TRBJ1-3|NA
TGTGCCAGCAGTTACTCCGGGGAGAGGGGGAACACCATATATTTT
CASSYSGERGNTIYF
>TRBV6-2/TRBV6-3|TRBD2|16|TRBJ2-1|NA
TGTGCCAGCAGTTACTCTCTAGCGGGAGTTGGGAATGAGCAGTTCTTC
CASSYSLAGVGNEQFF
>TRBV5-1|NA|13|TRBJ1-1|NA
TGCGCCAGCAGCTTCCGCAGTGAGGTGGAAGCTTTCTTT
CASSFRSEVEAFF
>TRBV4-1|TRBD1|14|TRBJ2-2|few
TGCGCCAGCAGTGAGGACAGGGCGACCGGGGAGCTGTTTTTT
CASSEDRATGELFF
>TRBV10-2|TRBD2|15|TRBJ2-1|NA
TGCGCCAGCAGTGAGTCGGGGGGGTCCTACAATGAGCAGTTCTTC
CASSESGGSYNEQFF
>TRBV5-1|NA|17|TRBJ2-7|NA
TGCGCCAGCAGTTCACGGCTGGGGAGGAGGTTGAATTACGAGCAGTACTTC
CASSSRLGRRLNYEQYF
>TRBV12-3/TRBV12-4|TRBD1|13|TRBJ1-2|NA
TGTGCCAGCAGTTCCGGACAGGCGGGAGGCTACACCTTC
CASSSGQAGGYTF
>TRBV6-5|NA|16|TRBJ1-2|NA
TGTGCCAGCAGTTACTCGATAAGCGGGGAGGTCTATGGCTACACCTTC
CASSYSISGEVYGYTF
>TRBV15|NA|12|TRBJ2-5|NA
TGTGCCACCAGCAGAGATGTCGAGACCCAGTACTTC
CATSRDVETQYF
>TRBV3-1/TRBV3-2|NA|15|TRBJ2-3|NA
TGTGCCAGCAGCCTCCAAGGGGCTAGTACAGATACGCAGTATTTT
CASSLQGASTDTQYF
>TRBV24-1|NA|14|TRBJ2-1|once
TGTGCCACCAGTGATCTGGGGGGGCTCAATGAGCAGTTCTTC
CATSDLGGLNEQFF
>TRBV27|TRBD2|14|TRBJ2-7|NA
TGTGCCAGCAGTCGCGGGGGGCCTCCCTACGAGCAGTACTTC
CASSRGGPPYEQYF
>TRBV25-1|TRBD1|16|TRBJ2-7|NA
TGTGCCAGCAGTGGGAGCTCGGGACAGGCCTCCTACGAGCAGTACTTC
CASSGSSGQASYEQYF
>TRBV3-1/TRBV3-2|NA|15|TRBJ2-1|NA
TGTGCCAGCAGCCAAGGGTGGGGTGTCGTCCTTGAGCAGTTCTTC
CASSQGWGVVLEQFF
>TRBV25-1|TRBD1|13|TRBJ1-1|NA
TGTGCCAGCAGTCAATTACAGGGGACTGAAGCTTTCTTT
CASSQLQGTEAFF
>TRBV10-1|TRBD1|17|TRBJ2-2|NA
TGCGCCAGCAGTGAGCGAACCGGGACAGGGTTTTCCGGGGAGCTGTTTTTT
CASSERTGTGFSGELFF
>TRBV27|NA|15|TRBJ2-2|NA
TGTGCCATTATACAGGGTGTCGCGAACACCGGGGAGCTGTTTTTT
CAIIQGVANTGELFF
>TRBV5-6|NA|12|TRBJ1-5|NA
TGTGCCAGCAGCTGGGGGCATCAGCCCCAGCATTTT
CASSWGHQPQHF
>TRBV30|NA|15|TRBJ1-5|few
TGTGCCTGGAGTGCCACGGGACGGTCGAATCAGCCCCAGCATTTT
CAWSATGRSNQPQHF
>TRBV4-1|NA|14|TRBJ1-3|NA
TGCGCCAGCAGCCAGGGGAGGCTCGGAAACACCATATATTTT
CASSQGRLGNTIYF
>TRBV9|NA|15|TRBJ2-5|NA
TGTGCCAGCAGCGGGGGGTCCATCACCCAAGAGACCCAGTACTTC
CASSGGSITQETQYF
>TRBV29-1|NA|13|TRBJ1-2|NA
TGCAGCGTTGAAGCCCGACAGAACTATGGCTACACCTTC
CSVEARQNYGYTF
>TRBV5-4|NA|14|TRBJ1-1|NA
TGTGCCAGCAGCTTGGATGTCAGTTCAACTGAAGCTTTCTTT
CASSLDVSSTEAFF
>TRBV10-3|NA|14|TRBJ1-6|NA
TGTGCCATCAGTCCCGGGACGGGAAATTCACCCCTCCACTTT
CAISPGTGNSPLHF
>TRBV12-3/TRBV12-4|TRBD1|13|TRBJ2-5|NA
TGTGCCAGCAAATCACAGGGGGCTGGGGCCCAGTACTTC
CASKSQGAGAQYF